One and the same sample provided the 14 T cell receptor beta chains below, sequenced in a study of blood T cell repertoires in COVID-19. The table came from immunoSEQ multiplex PCR; TCRdb's copy has only in-frame clones and leaves some out. This table has 400,000 or so clones, around 89% appearing once. Material for sequencing was peripheral blood. The source of these receptors is a woman aged 40 to 49 with COVID-19, enrolled during active disease.

The DNA for the CDR3 is TGCGCCAGCAGCTTGCAGGGCTCTGGAAACACCATATATTTT. Translation: CASSLQGSGNTIYF. The chain joins TRBV5-1 to TRBJ1-3, with TRBD1 as a possible D gene (5 bases). The CDR3 totals 14 residues. Germline CDR1 reads SGHRS; CDR2 reads YFSETQ. The V end lost 1 base, the J end lost 0 bases, and 5 bases lay between the germline ends.

The gene calls are TRBV7-9 and TRBJ1-2, with D unresolved. The CDR3 contains 13 residues. Germline lookup yields CDR1 SEHNR and CDR2 FQNEAQ (reference sequence). Trimming removed 4 bases at V and 4 bases at J, with 10 bases between. The DNA for the CDR3 is TGTGCCAGCAGCTCTTACAGTGTCTATGGCTACACCTTC. This codes for CASSSYSVYGYTF.

This sequence joins TRBV9 and TRBJ2-7, with 8 bases lining up with TRBD1. This CDR3 is 14 amino acids long. From germline, CDR1 is SGDLS and CDR2 YYNGEE. V gave up 4 bases and J gave up 0 bases; unmatched junction bases: 3. Written as DNA, the CDR3 is TGTGCCAGCAGCAGGACAGGGTTCTCCTACGAGCAGTACTTC. It yields the protein CASSRTGFSYEQYF. The entire variable domain, with the rest obtained from reference TRBV9 and TRBJ2-7, is as follows: DSGVTQTPKHLITATGQRVTLRCSPRSGDLSVYWYQQSLDQGLQFLIQYYNGEERAKGNILERFSAQQFPDLHSELNLSSLELGDSALYFCASSRTGFSYEQYFGPGTRLTVT.

The genes are TRBV29-1 and TRBJ1-1; tentative D call: TRBD1 (6 bases). The CDR3 spans 15 residues. Per germline, CDR1 SQVTM and CDR2 ANQGSEA. V was trimmed by 4 bases and J by 4 bases, leaving 19 bases between them. In DNA form, the CDR3 reads TGCAGCGTTGGGGATACACAGGGTTGGGTCACTGAAGCTTTCTTT. Translated, it gives CSVGDTQGWVTEAFF.

The V gene is TRBV9, the J gene TRBJ1-1; 8 nucleotides agree with TRBD1. The ends lost 4 bases at V and 5 bases at J; junction bases unmatched: 7. Looked up from germline, CDR1 is SGDLS and CDR2 is YYNGEE. The CDR3 spans 14 residues. CDR3 in DNA: TGTGCCAGCAGCCCACGGGACAGGAAGACTGAAGCTTTCTTT. This sequence encodes CASSPRDRKTEAFF.

This rearrangement joins TRBV27 to TRBJ2-7; 7 bases map to TRBD1. The CDR3 sequence is 13 residues long. CDR1 MNHEY and CDR2 SMNVEV come from the germline V gene (reference sequence). V was clipped by 4 bases and J by 3 bases; unmatched bases: 3. The CDR3: CASSSHRGYEQYF. The CDR3 DNA is TGTGCCAGCAGTTCTCACAGGGGCTACGAGCAGTACTTC.

The V call is TRBV5-1, the J call TRBJ1-5; 10 positions match TRBD1. The CDR3 length is 16 residues. The V gene's germline CDR1 is SGHRS and CDR2 YFSETQ. V dropped 0 bases and J dropped 3; count of bases not matched to a gene: 3. The CDR3, as DNA: TGCGCCAGCAGCTTGGGGACAGGGGGGAACAATCAGCCCCAGCATTTT. It is translated as CASSLGTGGNNQPQHF.

This clone was counted a single time. The chain is built from TRBV7-9 and TRBJ1-2; D possibly corresponds to TRBD1 (5 bases). The V end lost 4 bases, the J end lost 0 bases, and 9 bases lay between the germline ends. CDR3 size: 14 residues. CDR1 and CDR2 from the germline V gene are SEHNR and FQNEAQ (reference sequence). CDR3 nucleotides: TGTGCCAGCAGCTCCCCAGGGTCTAACTATGGCTACACCTTC. This encodes CASSSPGSNYGYTF. Combining the CDR3 with reference TRBV7-9 and TRBJ1-2 gives the whole variable domain DTGVSQNPRHKITKRGQNVTFRCDPISEHNRLYWYRQTLGQGPEFLTYFQNEAQLEKSRLLSDRFSAERPKGSFSTLEIQRTEQGDSAMYLCASSSPGSNYGYTFGSGTRLTVV.

This clone was counted a single time. The V and J genes are TRBV28 and TRBJ2-7; D not resolved. V gave up 3 bases and J gave up 5 bases, with 11 bases separating them. CDR1 is MDHEN and CDR2 is SYDVKM in the germline V gene. The CDR3 sequence is 13 residues long. CDR3 region: CASSLAGADEQYF. The CDR3 DNA reads TGTGCCAGCAGTTTGGCAGGTGCAGACGAGCAGTACTTC.

The genes are TRBV2 and TRBJ2-3; 8 bases align to TRBD1. The CDR3 contains 14 residues. The germline gives CDR1 SNHLY, CDR2 FYNNEI. J lost 14 bases, V lost 0 bases, and 10 bases had no gene match. The chain's CDR3 is CASSEALGRGRPYF. CDR3 nucleotide sequence: TGTGCCAGCAGTGAAGCGTTGGGCAGGGGGCGACCGTATTTT. Full variable domain (missing parts from reference TRBV2 and TRBJ2-3): EPEVTQTPSHQVTQMGQEVILRCVPISNHLYFYWYRQILGQKVEFLVSFYNNEISEKSEIFDDQFSVERPDGSNFTLKIRSTKLEDSAMYFCASSEALGRGRPYFGPGTRLTVL.

DNA for the CDR3: TGTGCCAGCAGTGAAGTGCTGACAGGGGATTATGGCTACACCTTC. Translation: CASSEVLTGDYGYTF. The chain couples TRBV6-1 to TRBJ1-2; the match to TRBD1 covers 8 bases. The CDR3 runs 15 residues. V lost 1 base, J lost 5 bases, and 6 bases stayed unmatched. Germline CDR1 is MNHNS and CDR2 is SASEGT.

In its sample, this clone was seen once. The CDR3: CASSLGTGTGSREQYF. DNA for the CDR3: TGTGCCAGCAGCCTGGGCACCGGGACAGGGTCTCGCGAGCAGTACTTC. The V and J genes are TRBV3-1 (or the pseudogene TRBV3-2) and TRBJ2-7; 9 nucleotides agree with TRBD1. CDR3 length: 16 amino acids. In germline, CDR1 is LGHDT, CDR2 YNNKEL (reference sequence). Germline trimming cut 4 bases from V and 6 bases from J; bases unmatched to any gene: 13.

The chain joins TRBV18 to TRBJ2-7; 7 positions match TRBD1. With 5 bases clipped from V and 3 bases from J, the junction kept 10 bases outside the gene matches. The CDR3 has 15 residues. From germline, CDR1 is KGHSH and CDR2 LQKENI. The CDR3 loop is CASSEEGQALYEQYF. Written as DNA, the CDR3 is TGTGCCAGCTCAGAAGAAGGACAGGCCCTCTACGAGCAGTACTTC.

V usage is TRBV11-2 and J usage is TRBJ1-6; 8 positions agree with TRBD1. After removal of 6 bases from V and 10 bases from J, the junction contained 8 bases not matched to a gene. The germline V gene has CDR1 SGHAT and CDR2 FQNNGV. The CDR3 loop spans 14 amino acids. In DNA, the CDR3 is TGTGCCAGCAGAGAACAGGGGGAAAGGTCACCCCTCCACTTT. Amino acid sequence: CASREQGERSPLHF.